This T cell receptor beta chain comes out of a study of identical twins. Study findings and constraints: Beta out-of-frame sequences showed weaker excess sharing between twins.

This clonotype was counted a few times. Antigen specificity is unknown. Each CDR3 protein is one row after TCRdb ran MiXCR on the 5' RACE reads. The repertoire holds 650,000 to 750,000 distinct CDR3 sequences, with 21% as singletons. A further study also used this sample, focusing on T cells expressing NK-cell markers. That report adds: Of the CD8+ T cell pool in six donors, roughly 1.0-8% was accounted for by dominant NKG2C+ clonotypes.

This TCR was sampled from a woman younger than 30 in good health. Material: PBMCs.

CDR3 residues: CSVKQGRGYTF. In nucleotides, the CDR3 is TGCAGCGTGAAACAGGGCCGGGGCTACACCTTC. V usage is TRBV29-1 and J usage is TRBJ1-2, with D perhaps TRBD1 (6 bases). The CDR3 consists of 11 residues. CDR1 and CDR2 from the germline V gene are SQVTM and ANQGSEA. V was cut by 6 bases and J by 8 bases, with 13 bases left in between.